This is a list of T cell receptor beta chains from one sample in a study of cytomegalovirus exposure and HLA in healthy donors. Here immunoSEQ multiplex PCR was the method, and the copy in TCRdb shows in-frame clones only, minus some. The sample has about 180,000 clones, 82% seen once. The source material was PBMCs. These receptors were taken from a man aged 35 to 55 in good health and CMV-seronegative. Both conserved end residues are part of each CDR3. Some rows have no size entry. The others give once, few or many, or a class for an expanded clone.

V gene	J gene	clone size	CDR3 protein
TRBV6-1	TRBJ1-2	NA	CASSLGQDYGYTF
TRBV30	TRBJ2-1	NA	CAWSVGAGHSNEQFF
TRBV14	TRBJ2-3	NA	CASSHPGGDTQYF
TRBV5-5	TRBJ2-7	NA	CASSLAVEQYF
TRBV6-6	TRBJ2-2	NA	CASSSREAQNTGELFF
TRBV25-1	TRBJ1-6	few	CASSELENSPLHF
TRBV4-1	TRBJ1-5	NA	CASSQELTANQPQHF
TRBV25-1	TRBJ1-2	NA	CASSAPGRANYGYTF
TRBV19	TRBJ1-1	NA	CASSPLNTEAFF
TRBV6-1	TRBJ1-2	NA	CASSATGGANYGYTF
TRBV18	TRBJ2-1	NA	CASSPSVPNRDNEQFF
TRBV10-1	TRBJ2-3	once	CASRTSGAFWATDTQYF
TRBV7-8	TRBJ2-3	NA	CASSPRGEGSPDTQYF
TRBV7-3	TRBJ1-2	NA	CASSSPGTDGYTF
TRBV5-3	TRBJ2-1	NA	CARRIDSSYNEQFF
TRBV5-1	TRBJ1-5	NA	CASSLGQDNQPQHF
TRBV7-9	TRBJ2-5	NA	CASLQLAGLYQETQYF
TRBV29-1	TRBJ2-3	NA	CSVGGLSDTQYF
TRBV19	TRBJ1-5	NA	CASSLRDSNQPQHF
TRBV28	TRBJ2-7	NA	CASSSTRQLGEQYF
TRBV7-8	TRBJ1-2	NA	CASSLGGALLEVGYTF
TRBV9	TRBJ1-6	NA	CASSVAGRDNSPLHF
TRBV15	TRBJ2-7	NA	CATRIRESTYEQYF
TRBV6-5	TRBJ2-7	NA	CASSLSGTYEQYF
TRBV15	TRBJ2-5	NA	CATSRASERGETQYF
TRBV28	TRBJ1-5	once	CASSSRGSGPQHF
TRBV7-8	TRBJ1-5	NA	CASSQGTASNQPQHF
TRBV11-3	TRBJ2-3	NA	CASSLSQGGGTQYF
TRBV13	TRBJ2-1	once	CASSFAKRGSSNEQFF
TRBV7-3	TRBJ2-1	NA	CASSLAAGAYNEQFF
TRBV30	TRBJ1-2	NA	CAWKGGRYYGYTF
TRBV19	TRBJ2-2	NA	CASRVLRGRDTGELFF
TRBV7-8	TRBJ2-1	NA	CASTRPRGGPDEQFF
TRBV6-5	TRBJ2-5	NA	CASSYRARSGETQYF
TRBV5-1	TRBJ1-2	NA	CASSTGMGQGNYGYTF
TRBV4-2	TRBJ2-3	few	CASSQGLGVAGEGDTQYF
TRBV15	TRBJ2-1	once	CATSRLAGTYNEQFF